The T cell receptor (beta chain) described here comes from a study of T-cell reconstitution after alpha-beta-depleted transplantation in children. Study results and caveats: Surviving recipient T cells and thymic progenitors produced the high day-60 TCRbeta diversity seen in some patients.

This clonotype has a count of ten or more. Its antigen remains unknown. As it was prepared, the TCRbeta library received unique molecular identifiers. TCRdb recomputed calls from the PCR reads with MiXCR, one row per CDR3 protein. This table has about 580,000 distinct CDR3 sequences, around 23% appearing once. The V segment lost 7 bases and the J segment 2 bases; nucleotides outside the gene matches: 16. The germline V gene has CDR1 MNHEY and CDR2 SMNVEV (reference sequence). This CDR3 is 17 amino acids long. This TCR was sampled from a boy under two years old who had a stem cell transplant for acute myeloid leukemia, so the T cells may come from the graft donor. The chain links TRBV27 to TRBJ2-5; 7 bases are a match to TRBD2. Sequencing used PBMCs, mostly from graft donor cells, obtained 360 days after TCRalphabeta/CD19-depleted stem cell transplant. CDR3 DNA sequence: TGTGCCAGCAAGCGGGGCCTCCGGGACCTCCTTCAAGAGACCCAGTACTTC. Translating it yields CASKRGLRDLLQETQYF.